The sequence of this T cell receptor beta chain was determined in a study of cytomegalovirus exposure and HLA in healthy donors. Broader study findings: The productive fraction for most TCR beta V segments was about 87% or about 30% in an earlier analysis. In a later analysis, across HLA loci, associated TCR counts were highest for DRB1, lowest for HLA-C.

With respect to this clone: The target antigen is unknown.

The CDR3 consists of 14 residues. CDR1 and CDR2 (germline): LGHNT, FRNRAP. V was trimmed by 3 bases and J by 4 bases, leaving 12 bases between them. 60 Vbeta and 13 Jbeta primers were used in PCR. TCRdb's copy holds only in-frame clones and misses some; the assay was immunoSEQ multiplex PCR. The sample records 100,000 to 150,000 clones, around 74% being singletons. Sequenced input: PBMCs. The clonotype was recovered from a woman between 50 and 59 years old in good health and CMV-seropositive. V gene TRBV12-5 combines with J gene TRBJ1-2, with D perhaps matching TRBD1 (6 bases). Written as DNA, the CDR3 is TGTGCTAGTGGTTTCTCAACAGGGTCCTATGGCTACACCTTC. Protein: CASGFSTGSYGYTF. Together with reference TRBV12-5 and TRBJ1-2, the CDR3 gives the full variable domain: DARVTQTPRHKVTEMGQEVTMRCQPILGHNTVFWYRQTMMQGLELLAYFRNRAPLDDSGMPKDRFSAEMPDATLATLKIQPSEPRDSAVYFCASGFSTGSYGYTFGSGTRLTVV.